This entry features one T cell receptor (beta chain) sequence. The sample belongs to a study of T cell changes during pregnancy in multiple sclerosis. The V and J ends lost 5 bases and 3 bases, in that order; junction bases with no gene match: 3. The CDR3 consists of 15 residues. Germline CDR1 reads MNHEY; CDR2 reads SMNVEV (reference sequence). Produced via immunoSEQ multiplex PCR; TCRdb's table is partial and in-frame only. The sample includes 40,000 to 60,000 clones, 85% to 90% of them seen just once. The sequence derives from a female donor in good health, enrolled as a control in a pregnancy study. Here the sequenced sample was peripheral blood, taken in the first trimester of pregnancy. The rearrangement links TRBV27 to TRBJ2-1; 11 bases align to TRBD2. CDR3 sequence reads: CASSPGTSGYNEQFF. Written as DNA, the CDR3 is TGTGCCAGCAGTCCCGGGACTAGCGGCTACAATGAGCAGTTCTTC.